These 15 T cell receptor beta chains originate from one sample sequenced in a study of blood T cell repertoires in COVID-19. Only in-frame clones appear in the TCRdb table, and some are missing; sequencing was by immunoSEQ multiplex PCR. The data contain roughly 320,000 clones, 65% to 90% of them singletons. Sequenced material: peripheral blood. The receptor source for this set is a human donor in a cohort sampled during active COVID-19.

V and J are TRBV18 and TRBJ2-2; 8 bases align to TRBD1. Germline V gene sequence: CDR1 KGHSH, CDR2 LQKENI. This CDR3 is built from 14 residues. V was pared by 4 bases and J by 8 bases, with 6 bases of the junction left unmatched. The DNA for the CDR3 is TGTGCCAGCTCACGGGACAGGCAACGAGGGGAGCTGTTTTTT. Its protein product is CASSRDRQRGELFF.

The gene calls are TRBV9 and TRBJ2-3; 10 bases align to TRBD2. Germline CDR1 and CDR2: SGDLS and YYNGEE. V lost 4 bases and J lost 2; bases outside the gene matches: 7. The length of the CDR3 is 16 residues. This chain's CDR3 is CASSPQRGGNTDTQYF. The DNA of the CDR3 is TGTGCCAGCAGCCCCCAGCGGGGGGGAAACACAGATACGCAGTATTTT.

The chain combines TRBV24-1 with TRBJ1-2; D is ambiguous. CDR1 and CDR2 (germline): KGHDR, SFDVKD. The CDR3 runs 13 residues. Trimming stripped 6 bases from V and 6 bases from J, with 13 bases between. The chain's CDR3 is CATSTEGSHGYTF. In DNA, the CDR3 is TGTGCCACCAGTACTGAAGGGAGTCATGGCTACACCTTC.

The V and J genes are TRBV6-5 and TRBJ2-6, with 7 nucleotides matching TRBD2. The CDR3 runs 16 residues. With 0 bases clipped from V and 4 bases from J, the junction kept 3 bases outside the gene matches. Germline assignment: CDR1 MNHEY and CDR2 SVGAGI. Here the CDR3 reads CASSYSGRGGANVLTF. The DNA of the CDR3 is TGTGCCAGCAGTTACTCGGGGAGGGGAGGGGCCAACGTCCTGACTTTC.

This chain connects TRBV2 to TRBJ1-6, with 8 bases aligning to TRBD1. The trim removed 6 bases at V and 10 bases at J, leaving 11 bases unmatched. Germline V gene lookup returns CDR1 SNHLY and CDR2 FYNNEI. The CDR3 runs 15 residues. CDR3 loop: CASSAQLRGQSPLHF. The CDR3 nucleotides read TGTGCCAGCAGCGCTCAACTCAGGGGGCAGTCACCCCTCCACTTT.

The chain links TRBV2 to TRBJ2-5, with D perhaps matching TRBD2 (5 bases). Germline V gene sequence: CDR1 SNHLY, CDR2 FYNNEI. This CDR3 spans 14 amino acids. Trimming removed 6 bases at V and 3 bases at J, with 14 bases between. CDR3 DNA sequence: TGTGCCAGCAGGGATGCCGGGGATGAAGAGACCCAGTACTTC. Encoded protein: CASRDAGDEETQYF.

The genes are TRBV7-8 and TRBJ1-1, with 10 bases fitting TRBD1. Germline CDR1 is SGHVS and CDR2 is FQNEAQ. This CDR3 has 14 residues. V lost 2 bases to trimming and J lost 9 bases; unmatched junction nucleotides: 6. CDR3 in amino acids: CASSLRMGQGQAFF. CDR3 bases: TGTGCCAGCAGCTTAAGAATGGGACAGGGGCAAGCTTTCTTT.

The V call is TRBV24-1, the J call TRBJ2-2; 9 bases are shared with TRBD2. The germline V gene has CDR1 KGHDR and CDR2 SFDVKD. Losses at the gene ends were 7 bases for V and 7 bases for J; bases not matched to a gene: 6. The CDR3 spans 14 residues. The CDR3 DNA reads as TGTGCCACCAGGCCTAGCGGGATGATCGGGGAGCTGTTTTTT. Protein sequence: CATRPSGMIGELFF.

The chain uses TRBV25-1 and TRBJ1-6; possibly TRBD1 for D (5 bases). The germline V gene has CDR1 MGHDK and CDR2 SYGVNS. This CDR3 is 14 amino acids long. Deletions cut 2 bases from V and 10 bases from J, with 12 bases between. CDR3 coding DNA: TGTGCCAGCAGTGAAGAAGGGGCTGGATCACCCCTCCACTTT. Translation: CASSEEGAGSPLHF. Based on the CDR3 plus reference TRBV25-1 and TRBJ1-6, the full variable domain is EADIYQTPRYLVIGTGKKITLECSQTMGHDKMYWYQQDPGMELHLIHYSYGVNSTEKGDLSSESTVSRIRTEHFPLTLESARPSHTSQYLCASSEEGAGSPLHFGNGTRLTVT.

The chain links TRBV18 to TRBJ2-3; TRBD2 matches at 10 bases. J gave up 12 bases and V 3 bases, and 3 bases lay outside the gene matches. Germline assignment: CDR1 KGHSH and CDR2 LQKENI. The CDR3 consists of 12 residues. CDR3: CASSPGTSDQYF. CDR3 DNA: TGTGCCAGCTCACCCGGGACTAGCGATCAGTATTTT.

The chain is built from TRBV10-1 and TRBJ2-3; maybe TRBD1 (5 bases). Germline assignment: CDR1 WNHNN and CDR2 SYGVQD (reference sequence). The CDR3 runs to 15 residues. Trimming took off 5 bases at V and 3 bases at J, with 15 bases between the two ends. The CDR3 coding sequence is TGCGCCAGCAGTTTGGGGCAGGGATTGACAGATACGCAGTATTTT. Translating it yields CASSLGQGLTDTQYF.

About this clone itself: Additional DNA sequences in this sample encode the identical CDR3. The V call is TRBV19, the J call TRBJ1-2; 7 nucleotides match TRBD1. The CDR3 totals 13 residues. Looked up from germline, CDR1 is LNHDA and CDR2 is SQIVND (reference sequence). J was trimmed by 6 bases and V by 1 base; bases with no gene match: 2. Here the CDR3 DNA reads TGTGCCAGTAGTATAGGACAGGGAGATGGCTACACCTTC. Translating gives CASSIGQGDGYTF.

This chain links TRBV9 with TRBJ2-7; D perhaps matches TRBD2 (5 bases). Germline-derived CDR1 and CDR2 are SGDLS and YYNGEE. The germline V and J ends were trimmed by 0 bases and 5 bases, with 21 bases remaining between them. This CDR3 has 17 amino acids. The chain's CDR3 is CASSVATSPRSGNEQYF. The CDR3 DNA reads TGTGCCAGCAGCGTAGCTACAAGCCCTAGGTCGGGGAACGAGCAGTACTTC.

This rearrangement joins TRBV11-2 to TRBJ1-5; a possible D gene is TRBD1 (6 bases). Looked up from germline, CDR1 is SGHAT and CDR2 is FQNNGV. CDR3 length: 15 amino acids. V shed 6 bases and J shed 0 bases, with 12 bases lying between them. Here the CDR3 DNA reads TGTGCCAGCAGTCCTAAGGGGGATAGCAATCAGCCCCAGCATTTT. As protein: CASSPKGDSNQPQHF.

This clone was seen a single time. The chain has TRBV5-1 and TRBJ1-1; D not certain. The V end lost 6 bases, the J end lost 4 bases, and 16 bases lay between the germline ends. The CDR3 consists of 14 residues. The V gene's germline CDR1 is SGHRS and CDR2 YFSETQ. CDR3 sequence reads: CASTREGSSTEAFF. Here the CDR3 DNA reads TGCGCCAGCACGAGGGAGGGCTCCAGCACTGAAGCTTTCTTT. The whole variable domain, remainder taken from reference TRBV5-1 and TRBJ1-1, is KAGVTQTPRYLIKTRGQQVTLSCSPISGHRSVSWYQQTPGQGLQFLFEYFSETQRNKGNFPGRFSGRQFSNSRSEMNVSTLELGDSALYLCASTREGSSTEAFFGQGTRLTVV.